Listed below are T cell receptor beta chains from one sample, sequenced in a study of blood T cell repertoires in COVID-19. Some clones are missing from TCRdb's copy, which holds only in-frame ones; the method was immunoSEQ multiplex PCR. The sample carries 300,000 to 400,000 clones, 65% to 85% recorded once. Sequencing was done on a sample of peripheral blood. The receptors stem from a man aged 25-45 years with active or convalescent COVID-19. The CDR3 runs from the conserved cysteine through the conserved F or W. Each record gives: CDR3 protein, V gene, J gene, CDR3 length.

cdr3_aa: CASSLSRTSGMDEQFF
v_call: TRBV5-4
j_call: TRBJ2-1
cdr3_length: 16

cdr3_aa: CAINQGAEGSPLHF
v_call: TRBV10-3
j_call: TRBJ1-6
cdr3_length: 14

cdr3_aa: CASSVTSGGAQETQYF
v_call: TRBV9
j_call: TRBJ2-5
cdr3_length: 16

cdr3_aa: CASSYLGEDTEAFF
v_call: TRBV6-1
j_call: TRBJ1-1
cdr3_length: 14

cdr3_aa: CASSQGQGTDTQYF
v_call: TRBV3-1/TRBV3-2
j_call: TRBJ2-3
cdr3_length: 14

cdr3_aa: CASSLAGEKGYF
v_call: TRBV7-9
j_call: TRBJ2-7
cdr3_length: 12

cdr3_aa: CASSVGTGGDSGNTIYF
v_call: TRBV9
j_call: TRBJ1-3
cdr3_length: 17

cdr3_aa: CASSLDRGGDEQYF
v_call: TRBV11-2
j_call: TRBJ2-7
cdr3_length: 14

cdr3_aa: CAWSVGRNQPQHF
v_call: TRBV30
j_call: TRBJ1-5
cdr3_length: 13

cdr3_aa: CASSLRDIRRDAYGYTF
v_call: TRBV6-2/TRBV6-3
j_call: TRBJ1-2
cdr3_length: 17

cdr3_aa: CASSLYSRGYGYTF
v_call: TRBV5-6
j_call: TRBJ1-2
cdr3_length: 14

cdr3_aa: CASSRSSGGYNEQFF
v_call: TRBV7-3
j_call: TRBJ2-1
cdr3_length: 15

cdr3_aa: CASSSPSVEGTDTQYF
v_call: TRBV13
j_call: TRBJ2-3
cdr3_length: 16

cdr3_aa: CASSASVRNEQFF
v_call: TRBV25-1
j_call: TRBJ2-1
cdr3_length: 13

cdr3_aa: CASSYDLGTQYF
v_call: TRBV4-3
j_call: TRBJ2-3
cdr3_length: 12

cdr3_aa: CASGGGLSSYNEQFF
v_call: TRBV12-5
j_call: TRBJ2-1
cdr3_length: 15

cdr3_aa: CASSLVGTGFYEQYF
v_call: TRBV5-8
j_call: TRBJ2-7
cdr3_length: 15

cdr3_aa: CASSAEGTYTDTQYF
v_call: TRBV9
j_call: TRBJ2-3
cdr3_length: 15

cdr3_aa: CASSLRTDEKLFF
v_call: TRBV3-1/TRBV3-2
j_call: TRBJ1-4
cdr3_length: 13

cdr3_aa: CASSQGLGGAPNTEAFF
v_call: TRBV4-1
j_call: TRBJ1-1
cdr3_length: 17

cdr3_aa: CASSPTRSPGANVLTF
v_call: TRBV18
j_call: TRBJ2-6
cdr3_length: 16

cdr3_aa: CASSSSPNGANTGELFF
v_call: TRBV5-1
j_call: TRBJ2-2
cdr3_length: 17

cdr3_aa: CASSGRQRPYEQYF
v_call: TRBV7-9
j_call: TRBJ2-7
cdr3_length: 14

cdr3_aa: CASTLGRFPTDTQYF
v_call: TRBV28
j_call: TRBJ2-3
cdr3_length: 15

cdr3_aa: CATSRDRGHEAFF
v_call: TRBV24-1
j_call: TRBJ1-1
cdr3_length: 13

cdr3_aa: CASSLSTGNGYTF
v_call: TRBV5-1
j_call: TRBJ1-2
cdr3_length: 13

cdr3_aa: CASRPAGGGTEAFF
v_call: TRBV7-2
j_call: TRBJ1-1
cdr3_length: 14

cdr3_aa: CASSVTTTILFF
v_call: TRBV28
j_call: TRBJ1-4
cdr3_length: 12

cdr3_aa: CASSKSGKQETQYF
v_call: TRBV19
j_call: TRBJ2-5
cdr3_length: 14

cdr3_aa: CASSQGTSGGAGTDTQYF
v_call: TRBV4-2
j_call: TRBJ2-3
cdr3_length: 18

cdr3_aa: CASSPDVNREGSPLHF
v_call: TRBV3-1/TRBV3-2
j_call: TRBJ1-6
cdr3_length: 16

cdr3_aa: CASSLTVRSYEQYF
v_call: TRBV11-1
j_call: TRBJ2-7
cdr3_length: 14

cdr3_aa: CASTPTSGGASSEQFF
v_call: TRBV2
j_call: TRBJ2-1
cdr3_length: 16